This T cell receptor beta chain was sequenced in a study of blood T cells in healthy people across ages. Per the germline V gene, CDR1 is SGDLS and CDR2 is YYNGEE. The CDR3 runs 14 residues. V was cut by 6 bases and J by 1 base, with 10 bases left in between. Each donor's blood draw was around 9.2 milliliters of peripheral blood. A J-beta primer mix and a sample-barcoded 5' primer were used in a second PCR of about 7 to 12 cycles. A single record per CDR3 protein comes from TCRdb applying MiXCR to the 5' RACE reads. The sample consists of just over 1 million distinct CDR3 sequences, more than 35% of them appearing once.

The rearrangement uses TRBV9 and TRBJ2-2; D may correspond to TRBD1 or TRBD2 (6 bases each). The TCR comes from a woman in her fifties or sixties in good health. The sequenced material came from blood. Here the CDR3 DNA reads TGTGCCAGCAACGGGGGCTTGAACACCGGGGAGCTGTTTTTT. As protein: CASNGGLNTGELFF. The full variable domain, completed using reference TRBV9 and TRBJ2-2, is DSGVTQTPKHLITATGQRVTLRCSPRSGDLSVYWYQQSLDQGLQFLIQYYNGEERAKGNILERFSAQQFPDLHSELNLSSLELGDSALYFCASNGGLNTGELFFGEGSRLTVL.